This TCR beta chain was obtained from a study of spatial heterogeneity in lung cancer. About the study: The count of detected beta-chain sequences consistently exceeded that of alpha-chain sequences. The study observed each unique TCR and UMI combination more than ten times on average in raw reads.

In its sample, this clonotype was seen many times. Its target is unknown. One entry per CDR3 protein results from TCRdb running MiXCR on the 5' RACE reads. The sample has about 70,000 distinct CDR3 sequences, 8% to 9% seen once. Germline CDR1 reads KGHSH; CDR2 reads LQKENI. The CDR3 spans 16 residues. Trimming pared 1 base from V and 7 bases from J, leaving 14 bases between. Broader study findings: Compared with follow-up, resection was when ubiquitous expanded tumor TCRs appeared in blood more.

Time point indicated: blood at routine non-recurrence follow-up after resection. From tumor, nontumor lung or frozen PBMC, whole RNA was taken unsorted for sequencing. The chain links TRBV18 to TRBJ1-6; D uncertain. This TCR was sampled from a female donor with early-stage non-small cell lung cancer. Specimen: PBMCs, collected at follow-up. CDR3 DNA: TGTGCCAGCTCACCACGTACACTCCTCGACAATTCACCCCTCCACTTT. Amino acid sequence: CASSPRTLLDNSPLHF.